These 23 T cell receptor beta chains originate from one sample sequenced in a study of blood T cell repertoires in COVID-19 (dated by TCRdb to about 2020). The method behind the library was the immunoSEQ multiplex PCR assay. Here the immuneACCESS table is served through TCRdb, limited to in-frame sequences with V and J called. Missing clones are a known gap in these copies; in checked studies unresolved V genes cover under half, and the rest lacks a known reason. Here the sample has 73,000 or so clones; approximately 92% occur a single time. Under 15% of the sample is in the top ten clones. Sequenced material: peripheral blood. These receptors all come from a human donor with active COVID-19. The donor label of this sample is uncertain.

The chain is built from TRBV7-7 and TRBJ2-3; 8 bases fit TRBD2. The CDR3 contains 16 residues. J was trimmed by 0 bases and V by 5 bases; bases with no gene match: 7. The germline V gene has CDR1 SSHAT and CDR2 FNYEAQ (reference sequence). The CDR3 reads CASSLGLAASTDTQYF. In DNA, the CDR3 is TGTGCCAGCAGCCTCGGACTAGCAGCTAGCACAGATACGCAGTATTTT.

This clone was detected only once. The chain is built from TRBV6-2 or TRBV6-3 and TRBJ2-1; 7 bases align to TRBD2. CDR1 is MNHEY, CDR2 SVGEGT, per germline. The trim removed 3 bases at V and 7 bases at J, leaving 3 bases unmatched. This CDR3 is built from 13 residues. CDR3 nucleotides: TGTGCCAGCAGTTATAACGGGGGGAATGAGCAGTTCTTC. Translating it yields CASSYNGGNEQFF.

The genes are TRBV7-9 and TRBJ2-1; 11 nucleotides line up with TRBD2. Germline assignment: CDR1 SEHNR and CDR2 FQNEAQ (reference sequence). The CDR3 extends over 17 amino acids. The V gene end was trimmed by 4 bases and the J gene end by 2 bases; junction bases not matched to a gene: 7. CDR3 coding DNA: TGTGCCAGCAGCTCTACTAGCGGGAGTGTCGCCTACAATGAGCAGTTCTTC. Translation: CASSSTSGSVAYNEQFF.

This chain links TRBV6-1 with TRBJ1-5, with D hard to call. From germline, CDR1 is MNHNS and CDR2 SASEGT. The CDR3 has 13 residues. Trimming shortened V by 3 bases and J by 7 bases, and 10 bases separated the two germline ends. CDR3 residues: CASSERGGQPQHF. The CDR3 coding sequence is TGTGCCAGCAGTGAGCGGGGAGGACAGCCCCAGCATTTT.

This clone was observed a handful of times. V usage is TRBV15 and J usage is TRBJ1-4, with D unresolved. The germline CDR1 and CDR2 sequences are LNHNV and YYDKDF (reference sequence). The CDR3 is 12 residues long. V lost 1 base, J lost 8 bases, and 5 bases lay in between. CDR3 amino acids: CATSRGREKLFF. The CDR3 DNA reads TGTGCCACCAGCAGAGGTCGGGAAAAACTGTTTTTT. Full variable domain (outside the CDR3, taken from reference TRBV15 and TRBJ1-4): DAMVIQNPRYQVTQFGKPVTLSCSQTLNHNVMYWYQQKSSQAPKLLFHYYDKDFNNEADTPDNFQSRRPNTSFCFLDIRSPGLGDTAMYLCATSRGREKLFFGSGTQLSVL.

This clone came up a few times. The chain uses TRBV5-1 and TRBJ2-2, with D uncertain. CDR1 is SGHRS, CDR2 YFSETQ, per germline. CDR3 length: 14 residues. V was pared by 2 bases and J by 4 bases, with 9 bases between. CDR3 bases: TGCGCCAGCAGCTTTCTAGTTACCACCGGGGAGCTGTTTTTT. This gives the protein CASSFLVTTGELFF. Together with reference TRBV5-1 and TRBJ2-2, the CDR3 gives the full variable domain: KAGVTQTPRYLIKTRGQQVTLSCSPISGHRSVSWYQQTPGQGLQFLFEYFSETQRNKGNFPGRFSGRQFSNSRSEMNVSTLELGDSALYLCASSFLVTTGELFFGEGSRLTVL.

CDR3 sequence (DNA): TGTGCCAGCACCATTGGGGGGTTGAGGGGCACAGATACGCAGTATTTT. Protein: CASTIGGLRGTDTQYF. V is TRBV28 and J is TRBJ2-3; D is perhaps TRBD2 (6 bases). Germline V CDR1 and CDR2: MDHEN, SYDVKM. The CDR3 spans 16 residues. V dropped 7 bases and J dropped 1 base, with 18 bases sitting between them.

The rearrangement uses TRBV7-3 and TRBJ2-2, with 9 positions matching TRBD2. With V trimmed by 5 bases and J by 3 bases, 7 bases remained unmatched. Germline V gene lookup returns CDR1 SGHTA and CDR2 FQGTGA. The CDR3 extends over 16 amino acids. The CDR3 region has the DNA TGTGCCAGCAGCCCTAGGACTAGCGCCCACACCGGGGAGCTGTTTTTT. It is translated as CASSPRTSAHTGELFF.

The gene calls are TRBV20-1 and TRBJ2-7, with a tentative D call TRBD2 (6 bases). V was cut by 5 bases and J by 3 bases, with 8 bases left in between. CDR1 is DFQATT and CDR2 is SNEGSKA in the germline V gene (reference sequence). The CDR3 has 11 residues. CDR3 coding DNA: TGCAGTGCTGGGACTGTCTACGAGCAGTACTTC. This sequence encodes CSAGTVYEQYF.

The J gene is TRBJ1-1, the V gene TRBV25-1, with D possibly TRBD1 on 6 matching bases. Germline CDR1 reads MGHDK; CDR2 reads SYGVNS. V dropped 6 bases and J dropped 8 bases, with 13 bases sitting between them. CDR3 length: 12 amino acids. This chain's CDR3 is CASSLGTPEAFF. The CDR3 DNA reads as TGTGCCAGCAGCCTTGGGACACCCGAAGCTTTCTTT. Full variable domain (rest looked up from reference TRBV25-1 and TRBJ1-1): EADIYQTPRYLVIGTGKKITLECSQTMGHDKMYWYQQDPGMELHLIHYSYGVNSTEKGDLSSESTVSRIRTEHFPLTLESARPSHTSQYLCASSLGTPEAFFGQGTRLTVV.

CDR3 DNA sequence: TGTGCCAGCAGTTTGGCTAGCGGGAGGGCCTATGAGCAGTTCTTC. It yields the protein CASSLASGRAYEQFF. V is TRBV6-2 or TRBV6-3 and J is TRBJ2-1, with TRBD2 matching over 12 bases. J lost 8 bases, V lost 4 bases, and 6 bases had no gene match. The CDR3 sequence is 15 residues long. CDR1 is MNHEY and CDR2 is SVGEGT in the germline V gene.

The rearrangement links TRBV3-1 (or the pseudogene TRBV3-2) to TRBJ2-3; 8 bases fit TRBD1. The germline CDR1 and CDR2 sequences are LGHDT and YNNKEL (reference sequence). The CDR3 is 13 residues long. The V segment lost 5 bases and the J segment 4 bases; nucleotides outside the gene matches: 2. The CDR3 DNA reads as TGTGCCAGCAGCACCAGGGGGCCAGATACGCAGTATTTT. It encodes CASSTRGPDTQYF.

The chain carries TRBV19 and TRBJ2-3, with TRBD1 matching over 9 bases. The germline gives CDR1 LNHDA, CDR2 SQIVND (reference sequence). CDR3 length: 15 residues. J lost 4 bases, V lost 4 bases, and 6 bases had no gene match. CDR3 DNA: TGTGCCAGTAGTACCAGGACAGGGGATTCAGATACGCAGTATTTT. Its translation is CASSTRTGDSDTQYF. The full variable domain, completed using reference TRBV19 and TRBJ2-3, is DGGITQSPKYLFRKEGQNVTLSCEQNLNHDAMYWYRQDPGQGLRLIYYSQIVNDFQKGDIAEGYSVSREKKESFPLTVTSAQKNPTAFYLCASSTRTGDSDTQYFGPGTRLTVL.

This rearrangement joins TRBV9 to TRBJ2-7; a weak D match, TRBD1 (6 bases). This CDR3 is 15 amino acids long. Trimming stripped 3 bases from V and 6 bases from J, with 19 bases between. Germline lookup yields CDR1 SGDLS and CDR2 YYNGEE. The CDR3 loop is CASSAQGQGPSEQYF. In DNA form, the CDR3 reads TGTGCCAGCAGCGCGCAGGGGCAGGGACCCAGCGAGCAGTACTTC. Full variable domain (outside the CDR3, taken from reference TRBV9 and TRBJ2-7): DSGVTQTPKHLITATGQRVTLRCSPRSGDLSVYWYQQSLDQGLQFLIQYYNGEERAKGNILERFSAQQFPDLHSELNLSSLELGDSALYFCASSAQGQGPSEQYFGPGTRLTVT.

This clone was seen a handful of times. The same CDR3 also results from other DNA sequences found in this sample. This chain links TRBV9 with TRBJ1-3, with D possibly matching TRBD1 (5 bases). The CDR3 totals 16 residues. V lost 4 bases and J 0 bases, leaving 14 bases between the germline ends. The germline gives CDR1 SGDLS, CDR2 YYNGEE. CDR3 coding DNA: TGTGCCAGCAGCCCTCAGGGTCCTAGCTCTGGAAACACCATATATTTT. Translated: CASSPQGPSSGNTIYF.

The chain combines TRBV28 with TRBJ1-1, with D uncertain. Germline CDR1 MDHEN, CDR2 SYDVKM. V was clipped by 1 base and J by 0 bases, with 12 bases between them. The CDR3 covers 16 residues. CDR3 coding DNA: TGTGCCAGCAGTTTATTGATAGCGCGGTTGAACACTGAAGCTTTCTTT. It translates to CASSLLIARLNTEAFF.

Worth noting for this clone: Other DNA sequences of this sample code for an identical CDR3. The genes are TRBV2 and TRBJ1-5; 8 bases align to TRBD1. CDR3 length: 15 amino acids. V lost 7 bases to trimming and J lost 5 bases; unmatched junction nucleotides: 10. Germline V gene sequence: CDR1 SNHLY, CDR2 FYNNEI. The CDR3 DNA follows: TGTGCCAGCACCTCATCCGGGACAGGAGATCAGCCCCAGCATTTT. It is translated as CASTSSGTGDQPQHF.

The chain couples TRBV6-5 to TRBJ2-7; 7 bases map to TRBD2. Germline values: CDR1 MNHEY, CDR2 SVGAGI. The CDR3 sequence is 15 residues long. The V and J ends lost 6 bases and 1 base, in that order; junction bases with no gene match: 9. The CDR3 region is CASSMGEGWSYEQYF. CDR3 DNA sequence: TGTGCCAGCAGCATGGGGGAGGGTTGGTCCTACGAGCAGTACTTC.

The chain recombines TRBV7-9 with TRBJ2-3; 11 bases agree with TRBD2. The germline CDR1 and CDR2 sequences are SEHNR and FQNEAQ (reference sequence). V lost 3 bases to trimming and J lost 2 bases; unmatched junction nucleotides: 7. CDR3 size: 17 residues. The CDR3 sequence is CASSFPGTSGPTDTQYF. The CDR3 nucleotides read TGTGCCAGCAGCTTTCCCGGGACTAGCGGCCCCACAGATACGCAGTATTTT.

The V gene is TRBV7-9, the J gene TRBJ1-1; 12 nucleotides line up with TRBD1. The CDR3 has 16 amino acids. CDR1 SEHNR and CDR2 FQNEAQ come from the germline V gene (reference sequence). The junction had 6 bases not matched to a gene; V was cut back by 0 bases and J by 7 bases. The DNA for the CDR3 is TGTGCCAGCAGCTTAGCCGGGACAGGGGGCCGGGATGAAGCTTTCTTT. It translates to CASSLAGTGGRDEAFF.

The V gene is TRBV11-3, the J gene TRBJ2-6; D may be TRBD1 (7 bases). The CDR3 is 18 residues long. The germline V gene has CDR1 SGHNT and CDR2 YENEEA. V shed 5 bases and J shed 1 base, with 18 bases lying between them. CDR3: CASSPRRGLPSGANVLTF. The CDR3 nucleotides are TGTGCCAGCAGCCCAAGGAGGGGGCTCCCTTCTGGGGCCAACGTCCTGACTTTC.

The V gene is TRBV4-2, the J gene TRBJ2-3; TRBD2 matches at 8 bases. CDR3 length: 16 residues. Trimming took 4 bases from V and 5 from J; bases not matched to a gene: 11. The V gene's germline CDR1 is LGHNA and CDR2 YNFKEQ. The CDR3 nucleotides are TGTGCCAGCAGCCCGCAAGAGCGGGAGAGGGGAGATACGCAGTATTTT. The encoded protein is CASSPQERERGDTQYF.

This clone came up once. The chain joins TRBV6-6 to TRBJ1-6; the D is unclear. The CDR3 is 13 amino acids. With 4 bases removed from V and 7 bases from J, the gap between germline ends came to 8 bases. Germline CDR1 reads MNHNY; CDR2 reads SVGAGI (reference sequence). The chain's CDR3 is CASSLPGNSPLHF. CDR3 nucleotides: TGTGCCAGCAGTTTACCGGGGAATTCACCCCTCCACTTT.